The rows below give T cell receptor beta chains drawn from one sample of a study of T cells in Graves' hyperthyroidism and ophthalmopathy. TCRdb re-called the multiplex PCR reads with MiXCR, one entry per CDR3 protein. The table has 550,000 to 600,000 distinct CDR3 sequences, under 60% seen once. The sample taken for sequencing was peripheral blood or thyroid tissue (not recorded which). Every receptor here comes from an adult woman with Graves' disease, either hyperthyroidism or ophthalmopathy (not recorded which). Both conserved end residues are part of each CDR3. A D gene is named only where the DNA matches it firmly. Some rows have no size entry. The others give once, few or many, or a class for an expanded clone.

J gene: TRBJ2-1
D gene: -
clone size: -
V gene: TRBV29-1
CDR3 protein: CSVEEGTPGSYNEQFF
CDR3 DNA: TGCAGCGTTGAGGAGGGAACCCCGGGCTCCTACAATGAGCAGTTCTTC

J gene: TRBJ2-7
D gene: TRBD2
clone size: many
V gene: TRBV7-2
CDR3 protein: CASSRSGISSYEQYF
CDR3 DNA: TGTGCCAGCAGCCGTAGCGGGATAAGCTCCTACGAGCAGTACTTC

J gene: TRBJ1-6
D gene: TRBD1
clone size: many
V gene: TRBV7-6
CDR3 protein: CASSTLRRDSKSPLHF
CDR3 DNA: TGTGCCAGCAGCACATTAAGGAGGGACAGCAAGTCACCCCTCCACTTT

J gene: TRBJ2-7
D gene: TRBD1
clone size: once
V gene: TRBV9
CDR3 protein: CASSPQGTVPEQYF
CDR3 DNA: TGTGCCAGCAGCCCCCAGGGGACAGTCCCCGAGCAGTACTTC

J gene: TRBJ2-7
D gene: -
clone size: -
V gene: TRBV2
CDR3 protein: CASTKAAYEQYF
CDR3 DNA: TGTGCCAGCACTAAAGCAGCCTACGAGCAGTACTTC

J gene: TRBJ2-2
D gene: TRBD2
clone size: many
V gene: TRBV5-1
CDR3 protein: CASSLLAGGPSGELFF
CDR3 DNA: TGCGCCAGCAGCTTACTAGCGGGAGGGCCTTCCGGGGAGCTGTTTTTT

J gene: TRBJ2-5
D gene: TRBD2
clone size: few
V gene: TRBV20-1
CDR3 protein: CSAGGRETQYF
CDR3 DNA: TGCAGTGCCGGGGGGAGAGAGACCCAGTACTTC

J gene: TRBJ1-2
D gene: -
clone size: few
V gene: TRBV29-1
CDR3 protein: CSVEGGRGADGYTF
CDR3 DNA: TGCAGCGTTGAAGGGGGCCGAGGTGCCGATGGCTACACCTTC

J gene: TRBJ1-5
D gene: -
clone size: -
V gene: TRBV10-2
CDR3 protein: CASSEGRVDSNQPQHF
CDR3 DNA: TGCGCCAGCAGTGAGGGTAGGGTCGATAGCAATCAGCCCCAGCATTTT

J gene: TRBJ1-4
D gene: -
clone size: many
V gene: TRBV7-2
CDR3 protein: CASSDQGNFPEKLFF
CDR3 DNA: TGTGCCAGCAGCGATCAGGGGAACTTTCCTGAAAAACTGTTTTTT

J gene: TRBJ2-7
D gene: TRBD1
clone size: -
V gene: TRBV29-1
CDR3 protein: CSVEDRGLGTEYEQYF
CDR3 DNA: TGCAGCGTTGAAGATCGAGGTCTTGGGACAGAATACGAGCAGTACTTC

J gene: TRBJ1-5
D gene: -
clone size: -
V gene: TRBV2
CDR3 protein: CASSLLTHKETQHF
CDR3 DNA: TGTGCCAGCAGCTTGCTGACTCACAAAGAGACCCAGCATTTT

J gene: TRBJ2-7
D gene: -
clone size: -
V gene: TRBV28
CDR3 protein: CAGSNIFPYEQYF
CDR3 DNA: TGTGCCGGCAGCAACATATTCCCCTACGAGCAGTACTTC

J gene: TRBJ1-2
D gene: -
clone size: -
V gene: TRBV7-2
CDR3 protein: CASSPRQGTDGYTF
CDR3 DNA: TGTGCCAGCAGCCCAAGGCAGGGGACCGACGGCTACACCTTC

J gene: TRBJ1-1
D gene: -
clone size: once
V gene: TRBV29-1
CDR3 protein: CSVVIGGNTEAFF
CDR3 DNA: TGCAGCGTTGTAATTGGCGGAAACACTGAAGCTTTCTTT

J gene: TRBJ2-6
D gene: TRBD1
clone size: -
V gene: TRBV20-1
CDR3 protein: CSAWDRGGSGANVLTF
CDR3 DNA: TGCAGTGCGTGGGACAGGGGAGGATCTGGGGCCAACGTCCTGACTTTC

J gene: TRBJ2-5
D gene: TRBD2
clone size: -
V gene: TRBV7-9
CDR3 protein: CASSEALLAGDLETQYF
CDR3 DNA: TGTGCCAGCAGTGAGGCCCTCCTAGCGGGAGACTTGGAGACCCAGTACTTC

J gene: TRBJ1-1
D gene: TRBD1
clone size: many
V gene: TRBV11-2
CDR3 protein: CASQGFGQGHPFSNTEAFF
CDR3 DNA: TGTGCCAGCCAGGGTTTCGGACAGGGCCACCCCTTCTCGAACACTGAAGCTTTCTTT

J gene: TRBJ1-2
D gene: -
clone size: -
V gene: TRBV9
CDR3 protein: CASSVLDRRNYGYTF
CDR3 DNA: TGTGCCAGCAGCGTCTTAGACAGGAGGAACTATGGCTACACCTTC

J gene: TRBJ1-6
D gene: TRBD1
clone size: many
V gene: TRBV5-1
CDR3 protein: CASSLGDRANSPLHF
CDR3 DNA: TGCGCCAGCAGCTTGGGGGACAGGGCAAATTCACCCCTCCACTTT

J gene: TRBJ1-2
D gene: -
clone size: few
V gene: TRBV20-1
CDR3 protein: CSAKRQVDGYTF
CDR3 DNA: TGCAGTGCTAAGAGACAGGTAGATGGCTACACCTTC

J gene: TRBJ2-7
D gene: TRBD1
clone size: -
V gene: TRBV5-1
CDR3 protein: CASSIGTGDYEQYF
CDR3 DNA: TGCGCCAGCAGCATTGGGACAGGGGACTACGAGCAGTACTTC

J gene: TRBJ1-5
D gene: -
clone size: once
V gene: TRBV7-9
CDR3 protein: CASSLGFNQPRHF
CDR3 DNA: TGTGCCAGCAGCTTGGGTTTCAATCAGCCCCGGCATTTT

J gene: TRBJ1-2
D gene: -
clone size: -
V gene: TRBV15
CDR3 protein: CATSRGGRRSGYTF
CDR3 DNA: TGTGCCACCAGCAGAGGCGGGCGGAGGTCCGGCTACACCTTC

J gene: TRBJ1-1
D gene: -
clone size: -
V gene: TRBV10-3
CDR3 protein: CAIISSGGGGYTEAFF
CDR3 DNA: TGTGCCATCATCTCGTCCGGGGGCGGGGGCTACACTGAAGCTTTCTTT

J gene: TRBJ2-5
D gene: -
clone size: many
V gene: TRBV15
CDR3 protein: CATSRDLWAQEETQYF
CDR3 DNA: TGTGCCACCAGCAGAGATCTGTGGGCACAGGAAGAGACCCAGTACTTC

J gene: TRBJ1-2
D gene: TRBD1
clone size: -
V gene: TRBV2
CDR3 protein: CASSDDRGLYGYTF
CDR3 DNA: TGTGCCAGCAGTGACGACAGGGGGCTCTATGGCTACACCTTC

J gene: TRBJ2-7
D gene: -
clone size: once
V gene: TRBV30
CDR3 protein: CAWSIDSPYEQYF
CDR3 DNA: TGTGCCTGGAGTATTGACAGTCCCTACGAGCAGTACTTC

J gene: TRBJ1-1
D gene: -
clone size: many
V gene: TRBV19
CDR3 protein: CATLPGSGTEAFF
CDR3 DNA: TGTGCCACCCTCCCGGGGTCGGGCACTGAAGCTTTCTTT

J gene: TRBJ1-2
D gene: -
clone size: -
V gene: TRBV27
CDR3 protein: CASSLSGGTGTVYGYTF
CDR3 DNA: TGTGCCAGCAGTTTATCTGGGGGGACCGGGACGGTCTATGGCTACACCTTC

J gene: TRBJ1-3
D gene: -
clone size: -
V gene: TRBV6-5
CDR3 protein: CASSYAGPGNTIYF
CDR3 DNA: TGTGCCAGCAGTTACGCAGGTCCTGGAAACACCATATATTTT

J gene: TRBJ2-7
D gene: TRBD1
clone size: many
V gene: TRBV20-1
CDR3 protein: CSAWTGGSYEQYF
CDR3 DNA: TGCAGTGCATGGACAGGAGGATCCTACGAGCAGTACTTC

J gene: TRBJ1-6
D gene: -
clone size: -
V gene: TRBV7-9
CDR3 protein: CASSFDSLGAPLHF
CDR3 DNA: TGTGCCAGCAGCTTCGACTCCCTCGGCGCACCCCTCCACTTT

J gene: TRBJ1-5
D gene: TRBD1
clone size: -
V gene: TRBV20-1
CDR3 protein: CSATDRDVPQHF
CDR3 DNA: TGCAGTGCTACGGACAGGGATGTGCCCCAGCATTTT

J gene: TRBJ1-2
D gene: -
clone size: -
V gene: TRBV5-1
CDR3 protein: CASSLGADGGYTF
CDR3 DNA: TGCGCCAGCAGCTTGGGCGCAGACGGGGGCTACACCTTC

J gene: TRBJ2-5
D gene: -
clone size: -
V gene: TRBV7-6
CDR3 protein: CASSPNGSQETQYF
CDR3 DNA: TGTGCCAGCAGCCCTAATGGGAGTCAAGAGACCCAGTACTTC

J gene: TRBJ2-3
D gene: -
clone size: few
V gene: TRBV7-3
CDR3 protein: CASSLTPYETDTQYF
CDR3 DNA: TGTGCCAGCAGCTTAACCCCGTATGAGACAGATACGCAGTATTTT

J gene: TRBJ2-5
D gene: -
clone size: many
V gene: TRBV28
CDR3 protein: CAISTYSQETQYF
CDR3 DNA: TGTGCCATCAGCACGTATTCACAAGAGACCCAGTACTTC

J gene: TRBJ2-7
D gene: -
clone size: -
V gene: TRBV20-1
CDR3 protein: CSASGASVDEQYF
CDR3 DNA: TGCAGTGCTAGCGGGGCTAGCGTGGACGAGCAGTACTTC

J gene: TRBJ2-6
D gene: TRBD2
clone size: -
V gene: TRBV29-1
CDR3 protein: CSVLLAGSSGANVLTF
CDR3 DNA: TGCAGCGTGCTACTAGCGGGCAGCTCTGGGGCCAACGTCCTGACTTTC

J gene: TRBJ1-2
D gene: -
clone size: many
V gene: TRBV10-3
CDR3 protein: CAISGTTNYGYTF
CDR3 DNA: TGTGCCATCAGCGGAACAACGAACTATGGCTACACCTTC

J gene: TRBJ1-2
D gene: -
clone size: -
V gene: TRBV7-9
CDR3 protein: CASSVVGGAYGYTF
CDR3 DNA: TGTGCCAGCAGCGTGGTTGGGGGCGCGTATGGCTACACCTTC

J gene: TRBJ2-7
D gene: -
clone size: -
V gene: TRBV7-2
CDR3 protein: CASSLASEGRYF
CDR3 DNA: TGTGCCAGCAGCTTAGCTAGCGAAGGGAGGTACTTC

J gene: TRBJ2-7
D gene: -
clone size: -
V gene: TRBV25-1
CDR3 protein: CASSVQGRYEQHF
CDR3 DNA: TGTGCCAGCAGTGTACAGGGTAGGTACGAGCAGCACTTC

J gene: TRBJ1-1
D gene: -
clone size: few
V gene: TRBV29-1
CDR3 protein: CSVTRQVNTEAFF
CDR3 DNA: TGCAGCGTGACCCGGCAGGTGAACACTGAAGCTTTCTTT

J gene: TRBJ2-7
D gene: -
clone size: -
V gene: TRBV7-9
CDR3 protein: CASSSPFRSGVYEQYF
CDR3 DNA: TGTGCCAGCAGTTCCCCCTTCCGCAGCGGAGTCTACGAGCAGTACTTC

J gene: TRBJ1-2
D gene: -
clone size: once
V gene: TRBV5-1
CDR3 protein: CASSSGGTFYGQTF
CDR3 DNA: TGTGCCAGCAGCTCGGGGGGGACTTTCTATGGCCAGACCTTC

J gene: TRBJ2-6
D gene: TRBD1
clone size: -
V gene: TRBV19
CDR3 protein: CASSHDRGAGANVLTF
CDR3 DNA: TGTGCCAGTAGTCACGACAGGGGAGCTGGGGCCAACGTCCTGACTTTC

J gene: TRBJ1-3
D gene: -
clone size: -
V gene: TRBV10-3
CDR3 protein: CAISESKGNTIYF
CDR3 DNA: TGTGCCATCAGTGAGTCGAAGGGGAACACCATATATTTT

J gene: TRBJ1-2
D gene: -
clone size: once
V gene: TRBV20-1
CDR3 protein: CSARINRDSYTF
CDR3 DNA: TGCAGTGCTAGGATCAACAGGGATAGCTACACCTTC

J gene: TRBJ2-7
D gene: TRBD2
clone size: many
V gene: TRBV5-1
CDR3 protein: CASSWGTSPTYEQYF
CDR3 DNA: TGCGCCAGCAGCTGGGGGACTAGCCCTACCTACGAGCAGTACTTC

J gene: TRBJ2-7
D gene: -
clone size: -
V gene: TRBV7-8
CDR3 protein: CASRGRDSLSQQYF
CDR3 DNA: TGTGCCAGCAGGGGAAGGGACTCCTTAAGTCAGCAGTACTTC

J gene: TRBJ2-1
D gene: -
clone size: -
V gene: TRBV24-1
CDR3 protein: CATSDGGNVYTNEQFF
CDR3 DNA: TGTGCCACCAGTGATGGAGGGAATGTATATACCAATGAGCAGTTCTTC

J gene: TRBJ1-2
D gene: -
clone size: many
V gene: TRBV4-2
CDR3 protein: CASSQEGAETNRYGYTF
CDR3 DNA: TGTGCCAGCAGCCAAGAAGGAGCAGAGACAAACCGCTATGGCTACACCTTC

J gene: TRBJ2-7
D gene: -
clone size: -
V gene: TRBV3-1
CDR3 protein: CASSQDSGVRNEQYF
CDR3 DNA: TGTGCCAGCAGCCAAGATTCCGGGGTTAGGAACGAGCAGTACTTC

J gene: TRBJ1-1
D gene: -
clone size: -
V gene: TRBV12-3/TRBV12-4
CDR3 protein: CASSRQPVVAFF
CDR3 DNA: TGTGCCAGCAGTCGACAGCCCGTCGTCGCTTTCTTT

J gene: TRBJ2-7
D gene: -
clone size: -
V gene: TRBV7-8
CDR3 protein: CASSTGLVGQYF
CDR3 DNA: TGTGCCAGCAGCACCGGTCTAGTTGGGCAGTACTTC

J gene: TRBJ1-3
D gene: -
clone size: many
V gene: TRBV30
CDR3 protein: CAWSVGPSGNTIYF
CDR3 DNA: TGTGCCTGGAGTGTCGGTCCCTCTGGAAACACCATATATTTT

J gene: TRBJ1-1
D gene: -
clone size: -
V gene: TRBV29-1
CDR3 protein: CSLVPGAMENTEAFF
CDR3 DNA: TGCAGCTTGGTGCCAGGGGCCATGGAAAACACTGAAGCTTTCTTT

J gene: TRBJ1-3
D gene: -
clone size: -
V gene: TRBV5-1
CDR3 protein: CASSLVADSGNTIYF
CDR3 DNA: TGCGCCAGCAGCTTGGTCGCGGACTCTGGAAACACCATATATTTT